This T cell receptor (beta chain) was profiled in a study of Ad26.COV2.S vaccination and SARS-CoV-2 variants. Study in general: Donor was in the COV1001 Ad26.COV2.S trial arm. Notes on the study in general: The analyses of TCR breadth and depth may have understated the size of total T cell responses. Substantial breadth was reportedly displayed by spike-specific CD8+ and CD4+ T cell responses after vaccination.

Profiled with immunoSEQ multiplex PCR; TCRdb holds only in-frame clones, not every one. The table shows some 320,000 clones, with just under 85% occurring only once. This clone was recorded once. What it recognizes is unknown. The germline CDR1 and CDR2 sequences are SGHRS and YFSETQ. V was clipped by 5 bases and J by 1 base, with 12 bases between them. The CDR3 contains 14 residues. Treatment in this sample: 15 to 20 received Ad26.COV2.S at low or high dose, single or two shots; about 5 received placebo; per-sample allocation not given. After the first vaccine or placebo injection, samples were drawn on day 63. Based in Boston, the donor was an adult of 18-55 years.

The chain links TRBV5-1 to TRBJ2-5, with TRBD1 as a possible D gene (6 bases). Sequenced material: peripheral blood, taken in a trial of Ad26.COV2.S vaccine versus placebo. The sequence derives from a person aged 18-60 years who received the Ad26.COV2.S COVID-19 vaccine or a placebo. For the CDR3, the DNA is TGCGCCAGCAGATTCGGACAGCTCCAAGAGACCCAGTACTTC. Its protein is CASRFGQLQETQYF.